A single sample gave rise to the 31 T cell receptor beta chains below, sequenced in a study of T cell responses to AZD1222 COVID-19 vaccine (TCRdb year 2021). What this sample's time point label stands for: baseline before first vaccination. Library construction relied on the immunoSEQ multiplex PCR assay. TCRdb re-hosts the immuneACCESS table, in-frame sequences only. Its copies lack some clones; in the studies checked, an unresolved V gene accounts for under half of them, and the cause for the rest is not known. The sample table records about 180,000 clones; about 91% of these occur just once. The ten largest make up 0.49% of the sample. Sequenced here: peripheral blood, sampled on day 0 of AZD1222 vaccination. All receptors come from an adult in good health.

The J gene is TRBJ1-1, the V gene TRBV19; tentatively, D is TRBD1 (5 bases). V lost 5 bases and J lost 7, with 17 bases in between. Germline CDR1 and CDR2: LNHDA and SQIVND (reference sequence). CDR3 size: 14 residues. CDR3 sequence: CASSLSGGENEAFF. CDR3 nucleotide sequence: TGTGCCAGTAGTCTCTCTGGGGGGGAGAATGAAGCTTTCTTT. The variable domain in full, completed from reference TRBV19 and TRBJ1-1, reads DGGITQSPKYLFRKEGQNVTLSCEQNLNHDAMYWYRQDPGQGLRLIYYSQIVNDFQKGDIAEGYSVSREKKESFPLTVTSAQKNPTAFYLCASSLSGGENEAFFGQGTRLTVV.

The V and J genes are TRBV11-1 and TRBJ1-2; no firm D call. The CDR3 spans 15 residues. Trimming pared 4 bases from V and 1 base from J, leaving 13 bases between. Germline assignment: CDR1 SGHAT and CDR2 FQDESV (reference sequence). Here the CDR3 DNA reads TGTGCCAGCAGCTACCTACCTGGGAGTAACTATGGCTACACCTTC. It yields the protein CASSYLPGSNYGYTF.

J is TRBJ1-6 and V is TRBV3-1 (or the pseudogene TRBV3-2); D might be TRBD1 (5 bases). V lost 3 bases and J lost 7, with 22 bases in between. Germline CDR1 and CDR2: LGHDT and YNNKEL (reference sequence). The CDR3 covers 18 residues. The CDR3 DNA sequence: TGTGCCAGCAGCCAGCTGGGCCAGGGAGTAACGAGGAATTCACCCCTCCACTTT. Its translation: CASSQLGQGVTRNSPLHF.

This clone appeared a single time. The chain is built from TRBV3-1 (or the pseudogene TRBV3-2) and TRBJ2-2; 8 nucleotides align to TRBD1. This CDR3 comprises 15 residues. Unmatched junction bases numbered 8, after V lost 6 bases and J lost 5 bases. Germline CDR1 LGHDT, CDR2 YNNKEL (reference sequence). In DNA, the CDR3 is TGTGCCAGCAGACTAGGGACAGGCGGGACCGGGGAGCTGTTTTTT. This translates into CASRLGTGGTGELFF.

This chain links TRBV12-2 with TRBJ1-3; the table names TRBD1, a call not compared with the DNA. TRBV12-2 is a documented pseudogene. The CDR3 is made up of 15 amino acids. CDR3 sequence reads: CASRPPTGPGNTIYF. The CDR3 DNA sequence: TGTGCAAGTCGCCCACCGACAGGGCCTGGAAACACCATATATTTT.

This clone showed up just a few times. V and J are TRBV14 and TRBJ2-2, with 10 bases that match TRBD1. This CDR3 contains 18 residues. Germline V gene data show CDR1 as SGHDN and CDR2 as FVKESK. V shed 4 bases, J shed 5 bases, and the junction held 13 bases outside the gene matches. The chain's CDR3 is CASSLLPPGQGKTGELFF. CDR3 in DNA: TGTGCCAGCAGCCTTCTCCCGCCGGGACAGGGGAAAACCGGGGAGCTGTTTTTT. Based on the CDR3 plus reference TRBV14 and TRBJ2-2, the full variable domain is EAGVTQFPSHSVIEKGQTVTLRCDPISGHDNLYWYRRVMGKEIKFLLHFVKESKQDESGMPNNRFLAERTGGTYSTLKVQPAELEDSGVYFCASSLLPPGQGKTGELFFGEGSRLTVL.

DNA for the CDR3: TGCGCCAGCAGTGTAGCGGGTGAAGATACGCAGTATTTT. It translates to CASSVAGEDTQYF. This chain links TRBV10-2 with TRBJ2-3, with 7 bases lining up with TRBD2. Germline V gene lookup returns CDR1 WSHSY and CDR2 SAAADI. The CDR3 loop spans 13 amino acids. With V trimmed by 4 bases and J by 5 bases, 3 bases remained unmatched.

The rearrangement uses TRBV7-3 and TRBJ2-5; 10 bases fit TRBD2. Germline trimming cut 5 bases from V and 3 bases from J; bases unmatched to any gene: 6. The germline V gene has CDR1 SGHTA and CDR2 FQGTGA. The CDR3 contains 15 residues. In DNA, the CDR3 is TGTGCCAGCAGCCTCGTAGCGGGAGGAGAAGAGACCCAGTACTTC. This translates into CASSLVAGGEETQYF.

The chain joins TRBV7-2 to TRBJ2-4; D is possibly TRBD2 (6 bases). The germline gives CDR1 SGHTA, CDR2 FQGNSA. The CDR3 runs 18 residues. V lost 1 base and J lost 1, with 17 bases in between. As DNA, the CDR3 is TGTGCCAGCAGCTTAGTAGGAGGGTTGGGGTCGGCCAAAAACATTCAGTACTTC. Its protein is CASSLVGGLGSAKNIQYF.

V and J are TRBV4-1 and TRBJ1-2; no clear D gene. The CDR3 is made up of 14 amino acids. V was pared by 6 bases and J by 3 bases, with 14 bases between. From germline, CDR1 is MGHRA and CDR2 YSYEKL. The CDR3 is CASSLNKEHYGYTF. The CDR3 DNA is TGCGCCAGCAGTTTAAACAAGGAACACTATGGCTACACCTTC.

This clone has only one observation. The chain couples TRBV4-1 to TRBJ2-7, with 12 nucleotides matching TRBD1. In germline, CDR1 is MGHRA, CDR2 YSYEKL. Unmatched junction bases numbered 7, after V lost 3 bases and J lost 7 bases. The CDR3 contains 15 residues. The CDR3 DNA is TGCGCCAGCAGCCAGCCGGGACAGGGGGCCCGGGAGCAGTACTTC. Amino acid sequence: CASSQPGQGAREQYF.

The rearrangement links TRBV9 to TRBJ2-2; D not certain. V lost 0 bases to trimming and J lost 6 bases, with 9 bases between them. CDR3 length equals 14 residues. In germline, CDR1 is SGDLS, CDR2 YYNGEE. CDR3 DNA sequence: TGTGCCAGCAGCGTAGATTACACCCCCGGGGAGCTGTTTTTT. The encoded protein is CASSVDYTPGELFF.

The CDR3 protein is CASRGRAEYGYTF. The DNA of the CDR3 is TGTGCCAGCAGGGGCAGGGCAGAGTATGGCTACACCTTC. This sequence joins TRBV7-2 and TRBJ1-2; possible D gene TRBD1, 5 bases. The CDR3 runs 13 residues. V lost 6 bases and J 5 bases, leaving 13 bases between the germline ends. Germline assignment: CDR1 SGHTA and CDR2 FQGNSA.

V and J are TRBV2 and TRBJ1-4; D might be TRBD1 (5 bases). The CDR3 has 15 residues. Trimming removed 5 bases from V and 8 bases from J, with 18 bases in between. Germline lookup yields CDR1 SNHLY and CDR2 FYNNEI. Here the CDR3 DNA reads TGTGCCAGCAGTTCCCAGATAGGGGAGGCGGAAAAACTGTTTTTT. It yields the protein CASSSQIGEAEKLFF.

This sequence joins TRBV24-1 and TRBJ1-5; perhaps TRBD1 as D (6 bases). The CDR3 covers 15 residues. V lost 5 bases to trimming and J lost 1 base, with 11 bases between them. Germline V lookup: CDR1 KGHDR, CDR2 SFDVKD. CDR3 sequence: CATSAGGRSNQPQHF. The DNA for the CDR3 is TGTGCCACCAGTGCGGGGGGGCGGAGCAATCAGCCCCAGCATTTT.

In nucleotides, the CDR3 is TGTGCCAGCAGCCAAATTGGGCGGGAGACCCAGTACTTC. Encoded protein: CASSQIGRETQYF. This chain links TRBV3-1 (or the pseudogene TRBV3-2) with TRBJ2-5, with unresolved D. Germline V gene lookup returns CDR1 LGHDT and CDR2 YNNKEL (reference sequence). The V end lost 2 bases, the J end lost 5 bases, and 9 bases lay between the germline ends. CDR3 length equals 13 residues.

This chain joins TRBV6-5 and TRBJ2-1; 11 nucleotides agree with TRBD2. The CDR3 loop spans 15 amino acids. V was pared by 4 bases and J by 6 bases, with 5 bases of the junction left unmatched. Germline values: CDR1 MNHEY, CDR2 SVGAGI. CDR3 region: CASSLGLAVFNEQFF. CDR3 coding DNA: TGTGCCAGCAGTTTGGGACTAGCGGTCTTCAATGAGCAGTTCTTC.

V usage is TRBV6-4 and J usage is TRBJ2-3; 9 bases are shared with TRBD1. V lost 6 bases, J lost 6 bases, and 7 bases stayed unmatched. Germline CDR1 reads MRHNA; CDR2 reads SNTAGT. The CDR3 consists of 14 residues. The CDR3 DNA reads TGTGCCAGCAGCGCCACAGGGGGCGTCGATACGCAGTATTTT. The encoded protein is CASSATGGVDTQYF.

V usage is TRBV12-5 and J usage is TRBJ2-3; 8 positions agree with TRBD1. The V and J ends lost 2 bases and 2 bases, in that order; junction bases with no gene match: 9. There are 17 residues in the CDR3. Germline V gives CDR1 LGHNT, CDR2 FRNRAP. The chain's CDR3 is CASGLMGPGQVTDTQYF. Written as DNA, the CDR3 is TGTGCTAGTGGTTTGATGGGGCCGGGACAGGTCACAGATACGCAGTATTTT.

This clone was recorded only once. Sequence at one end of the junction differs from germline and may be a read error. The V call is TRBV5-3, the J call TRBJ1-2, with D hard to call. TRBV5-3 is an ORF, and what it does is uncertain. This CDR3 has 15 residues. The CDR3 is CARSFREDPNYGYTF. CDR3 coding DNA: TGTGCCAGAAGCTTCCGGGAAGACCCTAATTATGGCTACACCTTC.

The chain uses TRBV2 and TRBJ2-5; D remains unclear. The germline V gene encodes CDR1 SNHLY and CDR2 FYNNEI. The CDR3 spans 10 residues. V dropped 7 bases and J dropped 7 bases, with 7 bases sitting between them. CDR3 residues: CASTLGTQYF. The CDR3 DNA sequence: TGTGCCAGCACCCTCGGGACCCAGTACTTC.

V gene TRBV7-2 combines with J gene TRBJ2-2; 7 bases align to TRBD1. This CDR3 region has 16 residues. With 4 bases clipped from V and 6 bases from J, the junction kept 11 bases outside the gene matches. Germline values: CDR1 SGHTA, CDR2 FQGNSA. The CDR3 reads CASSSSPTGAAGELFF. CDR3 nucleotide sequence: TGTGCCAGCAGCTCAAGCCCTACAGGGGCGGCCGGGGAGCTGTTTTTT.

This chain uses TRBV5-6 with TRBJ1-5, with D possibly matching TRBD1 (5 bases). This CDR3 contains 17 residues. The V end lost 4 bases, the J end lost 1 base, and 18 bases lay between the germline ends. Germline assignment: CDR1 SGHDT and CDR2 YYEEEE. CDR3 sequence (DNA): TGTGCCAGCAGCCAGTTTTATGACAGAGGGAGCAATCAGCCCCAGCATTTT. Protein product: CASSQFYDRGSNQPQHF. Complete variable domain (other parts from reference TRBV5-6 and TRBJ1-5): DAGVTQSPTHLIKTRGQQVTLRCSPKSGHDTVSWYQQALGQGPQFIFQYYEEEERQRGNFPDRFSGHQFPNYSSELNVNALLLGDSALYLCASSQFYDRGSNQPQHFGDGTRLSIL.

The chain has TRBV12-3 or TRBV12-4 and TRBJ1-4, with 7 nucleotides matching TRBD1. The V gene end was trimmed by 5 bases and the J gene end by 5 bases; junction bases not matched to a gene: 2. The CDR3 has 13 amino acids. The chain's CDR3 is CASSKTGNEKLFF. CDR3 DNA: TGTGCCAGCAGTAAGACAGGGAATGAAAAACTGTTTTTT.

This chain links TRBV18 with TRBJ2-1, with 9 bases that match TRBD2. The CDR3 length is 15 residues. CDR1 is KGHSH and CDR2 is LQKENI in the germline V gene. Germline trimming cut 6 bases from V and 8 bases from J; bases unmatched to any gene: 11. The CDR3, as DNA: TGTGCCAGCTCTCCCAGCGGGGGGCCTGGGGATGAGCAGTTCTTC. This sequence encodes CASSPSGGPGDEQFF.

The chain uses TRBV2 and TRBJ2-5; maybe TRBD2 (6 bases). V was clipped by 7 bases and J by 5 bases, with 17 bases between them. Germline assignment: CDR1 SNHLY and CDR2 FYNNEI. The CDR3 length is 14 residues. Here the CDR3 reads CASNGDPEGETQYF. DNA for the CDR3: TGTGCCAGCAATGGGGACCCGGAGGGTGAGACCCAGTACTTC.

The rearrangement links TRBV5-1 to TRBJ2-3; D is uncertain. The V gene's germline CDR1 is SGHRS and CDR2 YFSETQ. CDR3 size: 15 residues. V gave up 0 bases and J gave up 6 bases, with 14 bases separating them. CDR3 region: CASSLASKGSDTQYF. CDR3 nucleotides: TGCGCCAGCAGCTTGGCTAGTAAGGGATCGGATACGCAGTATTTT.

The V call is TRBV7-9, the J call TRBJ1-5, with D hard to call. The ends were cut back, 2 bases at V and 0 bases at J, with 5 bases in the middle. The germline V gene has CDR1 SEHNR and CDR2 FQNEAQ (reference sequence). CDR3 length equals 14 residues. The CDR3 DNA reads as TGTGCCAGCAGCTTATCAAGTAGCAATCAGCCCCAGCATTTT. Translating it yields CASSLSSSNQPQHF. Looking up the rest from reference TRBV7-9 and TRBJ1-5 gives the full variable domain: DTGVSQNPRHKITKRGQNVTFRCDPISEHNRLYWYRQTLGQGPEFLTYFQNEAQLEKSRLLSDRFSAERPKGSFSTLEIQRTEQGDSAMYLCASSLSSSNQPQHFGDGTRLSIL.

The chain employs TRBV19 and TRBJ1-1; 7 bases align to TRBD1. The ends lost 1 base at V and 4 bases at J; junction bases unmatched: 6. The CDR3 is made up of 15 amino acids. CDR1 LNHDA and CDR2 SQIVND come from the germline V gene (reference sequence). The CDR3 is CASSIGTGEVTEAFF. CDR3 DNA: TGTGCCAGTAGTATAGGAACAGGGGAGGTCACTGAAGCTTTCTTT.

V is TRBV27 and J is TRBJ2-2; 8 nucleotides line up with TRBD2. V lost 2 bases and J lost 7; bases outside the gene matches: 6. From germline, CDR1 is MNHEY and CDR2 SMNVEV (reference sequence). There are 15 residues in the CDR3. The CDR3 DNA reads as TGTGCCAGCAGTTTAAGGCGGGAGGCCAGCGGGGAGCTGTTTTTT. Amino acid sequence: CASSLRREASGELFF.

The chain joins TRBV9 to TRBJ2-5; D not resolved. CDR1 is SGDLS, CDR2 YYNGEE, per germline. The CDR3 loop spans 14 amino acids. Trimming took off 0 bases at V and 0 bases at J, with 6 bases between the two ends. The CDR3 loop reads CASSVEHYQETQYF. As DNA, the CDR3 is TGTGCCAGCAGCGTAGAACACTACCAAGAGACCCAGTACTTC.